What follows is one T cell receptor beta chain and its context. The germline V gene encodes CDR1 SGHKS and CDR2 YYEKEE (reference sequence). CDR3 length: 11 residues. V was trimmed by 5 bases and J by 8 bases, leaving 7 bases between them. MiXCR, applied by TCRdb to the 5' RACE reads, yields one record per CDR3 protein. The sample has about 64,000 distinct CDR3 sequences, roughly 23% seen once. Sequenced input: memory CD4+ T cells sorted from a lymph node. Specified subset: memory CD4+ T cells, CD4+CD45RO+CD25-. The chain employs TRBV5-5 and TRBJ1-4; D not certain. The sequence was obtained from a female donor with breast cancer. The CDR3 sequence is CASSMGEKLFF. The DNA of the CDR3 is TGTGCCAGCAGTATGGGCGAAAAACTGTTTTTT.